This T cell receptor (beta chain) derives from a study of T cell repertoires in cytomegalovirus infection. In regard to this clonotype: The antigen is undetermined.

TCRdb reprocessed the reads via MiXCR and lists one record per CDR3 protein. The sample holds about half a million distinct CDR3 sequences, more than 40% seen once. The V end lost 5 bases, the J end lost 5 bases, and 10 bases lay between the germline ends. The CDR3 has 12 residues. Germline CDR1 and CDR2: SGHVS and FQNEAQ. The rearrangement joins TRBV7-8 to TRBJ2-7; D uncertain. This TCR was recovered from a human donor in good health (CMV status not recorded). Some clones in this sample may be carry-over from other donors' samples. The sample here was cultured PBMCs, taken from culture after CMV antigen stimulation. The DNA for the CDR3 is TGTGCCAGCAGCCCTAACAGAAACGAGCAGTACTTC. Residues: CASSPNRNEQYF.